This entry is about one TCR beta chain. Sequencing was performed with immunoSEQ multiplex PCR; in TCRdb, only in-frame clones are kept and a portion is missing. Of under 65,000 clones in the sample, 80% to 95% were seen once. The sample is drawn from a study of T cell changes during pregnancy in multiple sclerosis. Here the sequenced sample was CD4+ T cells from peripheral blood mononuclear cells, taken after pregnancy. This receptor was identified in a female donor with multiple sclerosis, enrolled in a pregnancy study.

The CDR3 nucleotides are TGTGCCAGCAGCCAAGTGCAAAGCAGGTACGACGGAAACTATGGCTACACCTTC. It translates to CASSQVQSRYDGNYGYTF. V gene TRBV4-2 combines with J gene TRBJ1-2; no clear D. The CDR3 has 18 amino acids. V was shortened by 1 base and J by 2 bases, with 20 bases between the two germline ends. CDR1 is LGHNA, CDR2 YNFKEQ, per germline.